The sequence of this TCR beta chain was determined in a study of technical replicates of blood from a handful of donors. The assay was immunoSEQ multiplex PCR, and TCRdb's table has in-frame clones only and misses some. The table includes 80,000 to 90,000 clones, roughly 94% detected once. The TCR comes from a human donor in good health. The sample consisted of T cells isolated from PBMCs.

The DNA of the CDR3 is TGCGCCAGCAGCTTGGGGACTGTCACCTACGAGCAGTACTTC. This sequence encodes CASSLGTVTYEQYF. The chain combines TRBV5-1 with TRBJ2-7; D perhaps matches TRBD2 (5 bases). Germline loops: CDR1 SGHRS, CDR2 YFSETQ. The CDR3 sequence is 14 residues long. Between the trimmed V and J ends, which lost 0 bases and 2 bases, there was a span of 9 bases.